The clone carrying this T cell receptor beta chain has only a few counts. The germline gene is not matched at one end of the junction; a read error may be the cause. Germline lookup yields CDR1 SSHAT and CDR2 FNYEAQ (reference sequence). The CDR3 extends over 16 amino acids. This entry comes from a study of neoadjuvant anti-PD-1 for oral cavity cancer. TCRdb keeps only in-frame clones here, not all; method: immunoSEQ multiplex PCR. The table has about 7,600 clones, roughly 50% seen once; the top ten hold over 9.5%. V and J are TRBV7-7 and TRBJ2-1, with TRBD1 matching over 12 bases. This TCR derives from a person between 35 and 79 years old with oral cavity squamous cell carcinoma. The specimen was tumor tissue, collected before nivolumab (anti-PD-1) treatment. DNA of the CDR3: TGTGCTAGCAGTCCTCTCCCGGGACAGGGGGCAGGTGAGCAGTTCTTC. This codes for CASSPLPGQGAGEQFF.